A single sample is the source of the 19 T cell receptor beta chains below, sequenced in a study of regulatory T cells in long-lasting Graves disease. Building of the TCR beta libraries involved iRepertoire HTBI primers and Arm-PCR of CDR3 regions. Each CDR3 protein is one row after TCRdb ran MiXCR on the multiplex PCR reads. The top ten clones hold 29% of a sample with hundreds of thousands of distinct CDR3 sequences, roughly 21% of them seen once. Time point given: persistent/refractory GD, antithyroid drugs over 5 years with positive TRAb. From PBMCs, RNA was extracted and then used to make the TCR library. Source: peripheral blood mononuclear cells (PBMCs), taken when the disease was refractory, from a patient treated with antithyroid drugs. These receptors all stem from a female donor with Graves disease.

Worth noting for this clonotype: A much more abundant neighbour one base away suggests this may be a read error. The chain joins TRBV4-1 to TRBJ2-5; a weak D match, TRBD1 (5 bases). This CDR3 is 14 amino acids long. V lost 0 bases and J lost 7, with 12 bases in between. CDR1 and CDR2 (germline): MGHRA, YSYEKL. For the CDR3, the DNA is TGCGCCAGCAGCCAAGAATGCAGGGCAATGACCCAGTACTTC. This sequence encodes CASSQECRAMTQYF.

This clonotype has more than one count but fewer than ten. The chain carries TRBV4-2 and TRBJ2-5; unclear D gene. The CDR3 has 16 amino acids. Germline CDR1 reads LGHNA; CDR2 reads YNFKEQ. V gave up 0 bases and J gave up 4 bases, with 15 bases separating them. The CDR3 protein is CASSQEWSWLVETQYF. CDR3 nucleotide sequence: TGTGCCAGCAGCCAAGAGTGGTCTTGGCTCGTAGAGACCCAGTACTTC.

This clonotype has a handful of counts. This rearrangement joins TRBV4-1 to TRBJ2-7; weak D call: TRBD2 (5 bases). CDR3 length equals 16 residues. Germline CDR1 MGHRA, CDR2 YSYEKL. V was cut by 1 base and J by 5 bases, with 18 bases left in between. The CDR3 spells CASSQGEGIGGDEQYF. The CDR3 nucleotides read TGCGCCAGCAGCCAAGGGGAAGGAATTGGAGGAGACGAGCAGTACTTC.

The sample holds many counts of this clonotype. At one boundary the junction diverges from the germline segment, which might be a read error. CDR3 sequence: CNTLAGPAYEQYF. The CDR3 nucleotides read TGCAACACTTTAGCGGGTCCCGCCTACGAGCAGTACTTC. The chain joins TRBV3-1 to TRBJ2-7, with 7 bases that match TRBD2. Per the germline V gene, CDR1 is LGHDT and CDR2 is YNNKEL (reference sequence). There are 13 residues in the CDR3.

As to this clonotype: This likely reflects a read error, since a far larger clone is one base away. This chain uses TRBV6-2 or TRBV6-3 with TRBJ2-5; 7 positions match TRBD2. CDR3 length equals 14 residues. Germline lookup yields CDR1 MNHEY and CDR2 SVGEGT. The CDR3 DNA follows: TGTGCCAGAAGTTACGGGACTATTGGGGGGACCCAGTACTTC. Translation gives CARSYGTIGGTQYF.

The J gene is TRBJ1-1, the V gene TRBV5-4, with a possible D match to TRBD1 (5 bases). The V gene's germline CDR1 is SGHNT and CDR2 YYREEE (reference sequence). Trimming cost V 7 bases and J 5 bases, with 15 bases left between them. This CDR3 spans 13 amino acids. CDR3 amino acids: CASRYGALTEAFF. The CDR3 DNA sequence: TGTGCCAGCCGCTACGGGGCTCTTACTGAAGCTTTCTTT.

CDR3 sequence (DNA): TGTGCCAGCAGCTCCCTTCGGAGGGAGAACACCGGGGAGCTGTTTTTT. It codes for CASSSLRRENTGELFF. The V and J genes are TRBV11-2 and TRBJ2-2; TRBD2 might be the D (6 bases). Germline CDR1 and CDR2: SGHAT and FQNNGV. There are 16 residues in the CDR3. Trimming stripped 4 bases from V and 1 base from J, with 13 bases between.

Only a few counts were recorded for this clonotype. The chain recombines TRBV19 with TRBJ1-1, with D unresolved. Germline V lookup: CDR1 LNHDA, CDR2 SQIVND (reference sequence). The V gene lost 5 bases and the J gene lost 1 base, with 8 bases spanning the gap. The CDR3 is 13 amino acids. The CDR3: CASSFTPNTEAFF. The CDR3 DNA reads TGTGCCAGTAGTTTTACACCGAACACTGAAGCTTTCTTT.

This clonotype was seen once. The chain carries TRBV24-1 and TRBJ2-5; TRBD2 matches 9 bases. Looked up from germline, CDR1 is KGHDR and CDR2 is SFDVKD. The CDR3 runs to 18 residues. J lost 0 bases, V lost 2 bases, and 9 bases had no gene match. The CDR3 DNA reads TGTGCCACCAGTGATTCTTCCGGGCGGGAGGGATACCAAGAGACCCAGTACTTC. This sequence encodes CATSDSSGREGYQETQYF.

This clonotype was seen many times. The rearrangement links TRBV27 to TRBJ1-6, with a tentative D call TRBD1 (6 bases). CDR1 is MNHEY, CDR2 SMNVEV, per germline (reference sequence). V shed 5 bases and J shed 12 bases, with 14 bases lying between them. The CDR3 is made up of 13 amino acids. The CDR3: CASSPLQGIPLHF. In nucleotides, the CDR3 is TGTGCCAGCAGTCCCCTTCAGGGGATACCCCTCCACTTT.

This clonotype was counted at least ten times. This chain uses TRBV30 with TRBJ2-7; TRBD1 agrees at 8 bases. The J segment lost 6 bases and the V segment lost 3 bases, leaving 7 bases of the junction unmatched. CDR1 and CDR2 (germline): GTSNPN, SVGIG (reference sequence). This CDR3 region has 13 residues. For the CDR3, the DNA is TGTGCCTGGAGCGCGACAGGGGAAGGCGAGCAGTACTTC. Translated, it gives CAWSATGEGEQYF.

This clonotype was recorded a few times. This rearrangement joins TRBV28 to TRBJ2-1; 8 bases fit TRBD1. This CDR3 has 15 residues. The V gene's germline CDR1 is MDHEN and CDR2 SYDVKM. Trimming cost V 3 bases and J 10 bases; bases outside gene matches: 11. CDR3 in amino acids: CASSLRLQGALEQFF. The CDR3 nucleotides are TGTGCCAGCAGTTTGAGGTTGCAGGGGGCGTTAGAGCAGTTCTTC.

This clonotype was detected only a few times. This chain uses TRBV9 with TRBJ2-7; D is unresolved. Per the germline V gene, CDR1 is SGDLS and CDR2 is YYNGEE. V lost 4 bases to trimming and J lost 4 bases, with 21 bases between them. The CDR3 runs 16 residues. The CDR3 reads CASSSSARFSAYEQYF. The CDR3 nucleotides are TGTGCCAGCAGCTCCAGCGCACGGTTTTCCGCGTACGAGCAGTACTTC.

This clonotype was observed a handful of times. This chain joins TRBV29-1 and TRBJ2-2; D assignment may be TRBD1 or TRBD2 (5 bases each). V was cut by 1 base and J by 7 bases, with 13 bases left in between. This CDR3 is built from 14 residues. Germline values: CDR1 SQVTM, CDR2 ANQGSEA. The CDR3 DNA follows: TGCAGCGTTGAAGGCCCGGGACCTAACGGGGAGCTGTTTTTT. Protein sequence: CSVEGPGPNGELFF.

This clonotype was seen many times. The gene calls are TRBV30 and TRBJ2-6, with D unclear. This CDR3 has 15 residues. V was cut by 3 bases and J by 0 bases, with 9 bases left in between. Germline loops: CDR1 GTSNPN, CDR2 SVGIG (reference sequence). The CDR3 loop reads CAWSLRGSGANVLTF. The DNA for the CDR3 is TGTGCCTGGAGCCTCCGCGGCTCTGGGGCCAACGTCCTGACTTTC.

This clonotype was recorded many times. The chain has TRBV28 and TRBJ1-4; 7 positions agree with TRBD1. The CDR3 length is 14 residues. Trimming cost V 6 bases and J 3 bases; bases outside gene matches: 4. Germline V gene sequence: CDR1 MDHEN, CDR2 SYDVKM. CDR3 coding DNA: TGTGCCAGCAGGCAACAGGGGCCTAATGAAAAACTGTTTTTT. It codes for CASRQQGPNEKLFF.

This clonotype was seen ten or more times. J is TRBJ1-4 and V is TRBV27, with 10 bases aligning to TRBD1. The trim removed 6 bases at V and 6 bases at J, leaving 1 base unmatched. Looked up from germline, CDR1 is MNHEY and CDR2 is SMNVEV (reference sequence). The CDR3 contains 13 residues. CDR3 residues: CASRGTGDEKLFF. For the CDR3, the DNA is TGTGCCAGCAGGGGGACAGGGGATGAAAAACTGTTTTTT.

This clonotype was observed at least ten times. The rearrangement joins TRBV29-1 to TRBJ1-2; possible D gene TRBD1, 6 bases. The CDR3 is made up of 13 amino acids. The germline V and J ends were trimmed by 6 bases and 6 bases, with 17 bases remaining between them. Germline-derived CDR1 and CDR2 are SQVTM and ANQGSEA. CDR3 sequence reads: CSVEGRGIDGYTF. CDR3 in DNA: TGCAGCGTCGAGGGCAGGGGTATTGATGGCTACACCTTC.

In its sample, this clonotype was seen many times. The rearrangement uses TRBV12-3 or TRBV12-4 and TRBJ2-7, with 11 bases matching TRBD2. V trimming: 5 bases; J trimming: 2 bases; junction bases outside the gene matches: 11. CDR3 size: 17 residues. The CDR3 spells CASSPGLAGRGTYEQYF. As DNA, the CDR3 is TGTGCCAGCAGTCCCGGACTAGCGGGCAGGGGAACCTACGAGCAGTACTTC.